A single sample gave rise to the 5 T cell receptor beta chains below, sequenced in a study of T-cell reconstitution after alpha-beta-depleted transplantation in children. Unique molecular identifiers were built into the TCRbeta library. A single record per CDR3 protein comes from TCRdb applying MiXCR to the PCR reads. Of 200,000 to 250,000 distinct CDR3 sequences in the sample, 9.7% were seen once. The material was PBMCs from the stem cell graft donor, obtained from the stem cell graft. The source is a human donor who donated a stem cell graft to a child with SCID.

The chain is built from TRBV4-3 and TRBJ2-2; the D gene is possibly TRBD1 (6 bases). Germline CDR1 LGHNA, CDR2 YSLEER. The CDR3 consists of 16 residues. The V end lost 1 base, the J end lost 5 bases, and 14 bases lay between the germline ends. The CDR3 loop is CASSQALGAGTGELFF. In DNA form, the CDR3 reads TGCGCCAGCAGCCAAGCTCTGGGGGCCGGGACCGGGGAGCTGTTTTTT.

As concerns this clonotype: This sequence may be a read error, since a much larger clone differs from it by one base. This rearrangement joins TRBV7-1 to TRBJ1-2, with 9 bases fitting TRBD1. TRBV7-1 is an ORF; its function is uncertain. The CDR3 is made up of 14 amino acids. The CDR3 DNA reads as TGTGCCAGCAGCTCCCGGGACAGGGTAAATGGCTACCCCTTC. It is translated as CASSSRDRVNGYPF.

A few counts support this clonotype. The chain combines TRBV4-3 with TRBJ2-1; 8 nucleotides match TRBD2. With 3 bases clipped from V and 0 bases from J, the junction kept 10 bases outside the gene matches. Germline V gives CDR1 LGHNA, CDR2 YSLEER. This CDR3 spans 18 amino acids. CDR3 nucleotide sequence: TGCGCCAGCAGCCAGAATACCCTCGGGGGGGCCTCCTACAATGAGCAGTTCTTC. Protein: CASSQNTLGGASYNEQFF.

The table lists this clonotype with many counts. CDR3 sequence (DNA): TGCGCCAGCAGCTTGGTCGGGTCCGGGGAGCTGTTTTTT. It specifies CASSLVGSGELFF. V is TRBV5-1 and J is TRBJ2-2, with no clear D. V lost 0 bases and J 6 bases, leaving 6 bases between the germline ends. The CDR3 runs 13 residues. Germline CDR1 SGHRS, CDR2 YFSETQ. Together with reference TRBV5-1 and TRBJ2-2, the CDR3 gives the full variable domain: KAGVTQTPRYLIKTRGQQVTLSCSPISGHRSVSWYQQTPGQGLQFLFEYFSETQRNKGNFPGRFSGRQFSNSRSEMNVSTLELGDSALYLCASSLVGSGELFFGEGSRLTVL.

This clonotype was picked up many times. CDR3 bases: TGCAGTGCTGGACTCGGGGGCGTAAATACGCAGTATTTT. It codes for CSAGLGGVNTQYF. The chain links TRBV20-1 to TRBJ2-3, with D possibly being TRBD1 or TRBD2 (6 bases each). The V end was cut by 5 bases, the J end by 7 bases, with 16 bases between. This CDR3 region has 13 residues. Germline lookup yields CDR1 DFQATT and CDR2 SNEGSKA (reference sequence).